This TCR beta chain was recovered during a study of identical twins. This clonotype was seen many times. Antigen specificity is unknown. Study-wide results and limits: Less excess twin sharing appeared in beta out-of-frame sequences.

Each CDR3 protein is one row after TCRdb ran MiXCR on the 5' RACE reads. The table has roughly 240,000 distinct CDR3 sequences, approximately 6.8% seen once. With 0 bases removed from V and 8 bases from J, the gap between germline ends came to 13 bases. The V gene's germline CDR1 is MNHEY and CDR2 SVGAGI. The CDR3 totals 14 residues. The same data also went into a second study, on yellow fever vaccine responses in identical twins.

Sequencing input: CD8+ T cells sorted from blood. V is TRBV6-5 and J is TRBJ1-2; D possibly corresponds to TRBD1 (5 bases). The receptor's source is a woman aged 18 to 35 in good health. CDR3 sequence: CASSYSSPGNGYTF. CDR3 bases: TGTGCCAGCAGTTACTCGAGTCCAGGGAACGGCTACACCTTC.